Detailed here is one T cell receptor (beta chain). Its antigen is as yet unknown. The data originate from a study of lymphopenia after photon versus proton radiotherapy. TCRdb's table, derived via immunoSEQ multiplex PCR, lists solely in-frame clones and lacks some. The sample carries about 29,000 clones, roughly 86% recorded once. The study, taken as a whole, reports: After lymphocyte nadir, photon-treated repertoires showed oligoclonal expansion, especially CD8+ Temra. Survival link was tested only in deceased patients; proton benefit remains a possibility. Under photons, naive T cells and diversity fell while effector/memory populations rose.

V lost 7 bases and J lost 5; bases outside the gene matches: 12. Germline V lookup: CDR1 MNHEY, CDR2 SMNVEV (reference sequence). The CDR3 has 16 amino acids. Material: peripheral blood, obtained from a patient treated with proton-based radiotherapy. The receptor's source is a woman aged 55-69 years with cholangiocarcinoma. Some clones in this sample may be carry-over from other donors' samples. The chain couples TRBV27 to TRBJ2-5; TRBD1 agrees at 11 bases. As DNA, the CDR3 is TGTGCCAGCACTCCTTCGAAGGGGGACAGGGGGGAGACCCAGTACTTC. This sequence encodes CASTPSKGDRGETQYF.